The source of this T cell receptor (beta chain) is a study of cytomegalovirus exposure and HLA in healthy donors. Primers for the PCR totalled 60 Vbeta and 13 Jbeta. Assay: immunoSEQ multiplex PCR; the TCRdb copy retains only in-frame clones and omits some. The data show some 190,000 clones, roughly 85% seen once. J lost 10 bases, V lost 4 bases, and 10 bases had no gene match. The V gene's germline CDR1 is MGHRA and CDR2 YSYEKL. The length of the CDR3 is 15 residues. The clonotype comes from a boy between 2 and 15 years old in good health and CMV-seronegative. Sequencing used PBMCs. The J gene is TRBJ1-6, the V gene TRBV4-1, with 7 bases fitting TRBD1. The CDR3 reads CASSRQHQGGSPLHF. The CDR3 region has the DNA TGCGCCAGCAGCCGCCAACACCAGGGGGGATCACCCCTCCACTTT.